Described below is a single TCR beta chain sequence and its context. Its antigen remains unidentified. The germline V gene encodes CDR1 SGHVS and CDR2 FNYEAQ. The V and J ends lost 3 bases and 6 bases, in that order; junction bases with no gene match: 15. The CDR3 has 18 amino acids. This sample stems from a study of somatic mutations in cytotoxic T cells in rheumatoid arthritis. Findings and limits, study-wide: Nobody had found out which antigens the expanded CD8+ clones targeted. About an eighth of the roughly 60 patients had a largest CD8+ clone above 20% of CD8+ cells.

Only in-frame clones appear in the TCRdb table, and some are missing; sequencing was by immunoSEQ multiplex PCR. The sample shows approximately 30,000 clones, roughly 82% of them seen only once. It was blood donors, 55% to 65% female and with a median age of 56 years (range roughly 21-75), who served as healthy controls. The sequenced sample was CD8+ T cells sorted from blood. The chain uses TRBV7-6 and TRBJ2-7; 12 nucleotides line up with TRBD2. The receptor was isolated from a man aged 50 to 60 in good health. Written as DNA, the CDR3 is TGTGCCAGCAGCTTTGGTGCAGGACTAGCGGGAATCCGCTCCGAGCAGTACTTC. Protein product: CASSFGAGLAGIRSEQYF. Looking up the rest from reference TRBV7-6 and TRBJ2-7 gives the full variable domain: GAGVSQSPRYKVTKRGQDVALRCDPISGHVSLYWYRQALGQGPEFLTYFNYEAQQDKSGLPNDRFSAERPEGSISTLTIQRTEQRDSAMYRCASSFGAGLAGIRSEQYFGPGTRLTVT.